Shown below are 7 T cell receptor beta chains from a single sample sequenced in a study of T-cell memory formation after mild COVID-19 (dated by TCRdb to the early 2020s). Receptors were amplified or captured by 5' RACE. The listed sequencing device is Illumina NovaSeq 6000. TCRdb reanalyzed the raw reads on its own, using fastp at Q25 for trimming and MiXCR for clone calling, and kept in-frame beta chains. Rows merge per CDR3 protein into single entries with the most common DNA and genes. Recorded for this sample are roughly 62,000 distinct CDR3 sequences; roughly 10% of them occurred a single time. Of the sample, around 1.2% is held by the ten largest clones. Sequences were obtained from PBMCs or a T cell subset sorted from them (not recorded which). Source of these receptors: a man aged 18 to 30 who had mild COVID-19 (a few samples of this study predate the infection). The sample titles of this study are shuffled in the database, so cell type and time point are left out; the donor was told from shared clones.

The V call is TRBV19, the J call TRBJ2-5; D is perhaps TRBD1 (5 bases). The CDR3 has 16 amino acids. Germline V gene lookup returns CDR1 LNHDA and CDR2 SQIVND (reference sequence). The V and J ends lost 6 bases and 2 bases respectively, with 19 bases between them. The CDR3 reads CASRPTSWTTQETQYF. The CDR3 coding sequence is TGTGCCAGTAGACCTACCTCTTGGACAACTCAAGAGACCCAGTACTTC.

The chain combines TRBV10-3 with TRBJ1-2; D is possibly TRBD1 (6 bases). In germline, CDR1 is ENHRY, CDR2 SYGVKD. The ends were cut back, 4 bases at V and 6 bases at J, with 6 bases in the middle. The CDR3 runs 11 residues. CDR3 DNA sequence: TGTGCCATCAGTGCAGGGGATGGCTACACCTTC. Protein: CAISAGDGYTF.

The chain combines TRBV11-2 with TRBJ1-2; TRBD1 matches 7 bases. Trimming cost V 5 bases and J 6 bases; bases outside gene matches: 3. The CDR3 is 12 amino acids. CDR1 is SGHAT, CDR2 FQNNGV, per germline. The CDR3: CASSRQGNGYTF. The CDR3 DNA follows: TGTGCCAGCAGCCGACAGGGAAATGGCTACACCTTC.

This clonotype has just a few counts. CDR3 residues: CASSLADTGELFF. The DNA of the CDR3 is TGTGCCAGCAGCTTGGCCGATACCGGGGAGCTGTTTTTT. The chain couples TRBV5-5 to TRBJ2-2; D ambiguous. Trimming removed 0 bases from V and 5 bases from J, with 5 bases in between. Germline assignment: CDR1 SGHKS and CDR2 YYEKEE (reference sequence). This CDR3 is 13 amino acids long.

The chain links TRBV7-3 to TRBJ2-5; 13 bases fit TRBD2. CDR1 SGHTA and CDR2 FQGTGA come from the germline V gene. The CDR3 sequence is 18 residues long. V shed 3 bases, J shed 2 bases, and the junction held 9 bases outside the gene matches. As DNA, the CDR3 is TGTGCCAGCAGCTTGGGCCGGACTAGCGGGGGCACACAAGAGACCCAGTACTTC. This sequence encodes CASSLGRTSGGTQETQYF.

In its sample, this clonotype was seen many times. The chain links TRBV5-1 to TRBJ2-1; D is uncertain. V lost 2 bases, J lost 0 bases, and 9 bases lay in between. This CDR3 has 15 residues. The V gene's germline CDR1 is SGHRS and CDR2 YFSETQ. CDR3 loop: CASSFLPSSYNEQFF. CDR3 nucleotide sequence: TGCGCCAGCAGCTTTCTTCCGAGCTCCTACAATGAGCAGTTCTTC.

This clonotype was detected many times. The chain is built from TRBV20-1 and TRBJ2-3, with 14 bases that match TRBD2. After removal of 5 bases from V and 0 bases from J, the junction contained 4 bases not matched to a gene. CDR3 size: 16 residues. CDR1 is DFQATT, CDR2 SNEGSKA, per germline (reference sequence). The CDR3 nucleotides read TGCAGTGCTGGAGGGACTAGCGGGGGTAGCACAGATACGCAGTATTTT. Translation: CSAGGTSGGSTDTQYF.